This T cell receptor beta chain was captured in a study of T cell repertoires in cytomegalovirus infection. Study details: In public TCR beta signatures, there were indications of both CMV infection and matching HLA type. Findings and limits, study-wide: CMV-specific TCR beta clonotypes restricted by HLA-C dominated the ex vivo response. Adding up the frequency of public TCR beta families identified people who carried CMV plus the relevant HLA.

MiXCR, applied by TCRdb to the reads, yields one record per CDR3 protein. The sample shows 400,000 to 550,000 distinct CDR3 sequences, roughly 12% of them seen only once. Ten or more counts support this clonotype. The antigen is unknown. CDR3 length equals 12 residues. CDR1 and CDR2 from the germline V gene are SGHVS and FQNEAQ. V was clipped by 2 bases and J by 9 bases, with 7 bases between them. The specimen sequenced was PBMCs. The chain uses TRBV7-8 and TRBJ1-4; the D is unclear. The sequence derives from a human donor in good health (CMV status not recorded). Some clones in this sample may be carry-over from other donors' samples. DNA of the CDR3: TGTGCCAGCAGCTTAAACCGACAAAAACTGTTTTTT. Its translation: CASSLNRQKLFF.